The 18 T cell receptor beta chains below were found in one sample sequenced in a study of T-cell memory formation after mild COVID-19 (dated by TCRdb to the early 2020s). To prepare the library, 5' RACE was applied. TCRdb records Illumina NovaSeq 6000 as the sequencer. TCRdb handled the public reads itself, with Q25 trimming in fastp and clone calling in MiXCR, and kept productive beta chains. A single entry per CDR3 protein holds the most common genes and DNA from its merged rows. The sample contains around 160,000 distinct CDR3 sequences, around a tenth of them found a single time. The top ten clonotypes cover approximately 4% of the sample. Sequencing was performed on PBMCs or a T cell subset sorted from them (not recorded which). The origin of the receptors is a man aged 18 to 30 who had mild COVID-19 (a few samples of this study predate the infection). The sample titles of this study are shuffled in the database, so cell type and time point are left out; the donor was told from shared clones.

Only a few counts were recorded for this clonotype. The genes are TRBV4-1 and TRBJ2-1, with D possibly being TRBD1 (6 bases). CDR3 length: 16 amino acids. Trimming stripped 2 bases from V and 0 bases from J, with 11 bases between. Germline CDR1 reads MGHRA; CDR2 reads YSYEKL. CDR3 coding DNA: TGCGCCAGCAGCCAAATGGGCAGGGGCTCCTACAATGAGCAGTTCTTC. As protein: CASSQMGRGSYNEQFF.

This clonotype turned up a few times. The chain carries TRBV7-2 and TRBJ2-5, with TRBD2 matching over 10 bases. V was pared by 5 bases and J by 2 bases, with 5 bases of the junction left unmatched. Germline CDR1 reads SGHTA; CDR2 reads FQGNSA. This CDR3 comprises 15 residues. CDR3 in DNA: TGTGCCAGCAGCGCTACTAGCGGGGTTCAAGAGACCCAGTACTTC. Residues: CASSATSGVQETQYF. Supplemented by reference TRBV7-2 and TRBJ2-5, the full variable domain reads GAGVSQSPSNKVTEKGKDVELRCDPISGHTALYWYRQSLGQGLEFLIYFQGNSAPDKSGLPSDRFSAERTGGSVSTLTIQRTQQEDSAVYLCASSATSGVQETQYFGPGTRLLVL.

This clonotype was counted at least ten times. The chain has TRBV7-2 and TRBJ2-7; TRBD2 matches at 10 bases. The ends lost 4 bases at V and 3 bases at J; junction bases unmatched: 6. The CDR3 covers 15 residues. Germline CDR1 SGHTA, CDR2 FQGNSA. The DNA for the CDR3 is TGTGCCAGCAGCTCAACTAGCGGGGCTTTCTACGAGCAGTACTTC. Translating gives CASSSTSGAFYEQYF.

In its sample, this clonotype was seen a few times. The J gene is TRBJ2-7, the V gene TRBV6-2 or TRBV6-3; weak D call: TRBD2 (6 bases). Trimming stripped 6 bases from V and 4 bases from J, with 10 bases between. The CDR3 runs to 12 residues. Germline values: CDR1 MNHEY, CDR2 SVGEGT. This chain's CDR3 is CASSPAGYEQYV. Here the CDR3 DNA reads TGTGCCAGCAGCCCGGCGGGGTACGAGCAGTACGTC.

This sequence joins TRBV6-1 and TRBJ1-2; no reliable D call. CDR1 and CDR2 (germline): MNHNS, SASEGT. Trimming took off 4 bases at V and 4 bases at J, with 7 bases between the two ends. This CDR3 spans 12 amino acids. The CDR3 protein is CASSGSSYGYTF. CDR3 nucleotides: TGTGCCAGCAGTGGTTCGAGCTATGGCTACACCTTC.

The chain links TRBV5-1 to TRBJ2-5; no reliable D call. CDR1 is SGHRS, CDR2 YFSETQ, per germline. The CDR3 covers 15 residues. Trimming removed 1 base from V and 4 bases from J, with 14 bases in between. The CDR3 DNA reads as TGCGCCAGCAGCTTGCGTCCCGTCGAAGTAGAGACCCAGTACTTC. Residues: CASSLRPVEVETQYF.

About this clonotype: A much larger clone differs from this one at a single base, so this may be a read error. The chain uses TRBV20-1 and TRBJ2-3; 11 bases align to TRBD2. Looked up from germline, CDR1 is DFQATT and CDR2 is SNEGSKA (reference sequence). This CDR3 spans 15 amino acids. J was trimmed by 4 bases and V by 1 base; bases with no gene match: 4. The CDR3 sequence: CSARVSSGGADTQYF. In DNA form, the CDR3 reads TGCAGTGCTAGAGTTAGTAGCGGGGGGGCAGATACGCAGTATTTT.

This clonotype turned up a few times. The chain is built from TRBV5-5 and TRBJ1-6; no definite D call. This CDR3 has 15 amino acids. CDR1 SGHKS and CDR2 YYEKEE come from the germline V gene (reference sequence). Trimming took 3 bases from V and 6 from J, leaving 13 bases between them. In DNA form, the CDR3 reads TGTGCCAGCAGCTCTAGGACGAATCCTAATTCACCCCTCCACTTT. This gives the protein CASSSRTNPNSPLHF.

The CDR3 coding sequence is TGTGCCAGCAGCCAAGATATAAACAGCTTTCTTGGCTACACCTTC. Its translation: CASSQDINSFLGYTF. This sequence joins TRBV4-2 and TRBJ1-2; D unresolved. The CDR3 is made up of 15 amino acids. Trimming pared 0 bases from V and 7 bases from J, leaving 15 bases between. Germline CDR1 and CDR2: LGHNA and YNFKEQ.

This clonotype was observed a handful of times. CDR3 bases: TGTGCCAGCAGCTTAGTTCAGGGTGAGACCCAGTACTTC. Encoded protein: CASSLVQGETQYF. This chain uses TRBV11-2 with TRBJ2-5; D may be TRBD1 (5 bases). V was trimmed by 1 base and J by 5 bases, leaving 8 bases between them. CDR3 size: 13 residues. Germline V lookup: CDR1 SGHAT, CDR2 FQNNGV.

The rearrangement joins TRBV20-1 to TRBJ1-5; D remains unclear. The CDR3 runs 14 residues. Germline-derived CDR1 and CDR2 are DFQATT and SNEGSKA (reference sequence). V lost 4 bases to trimming and J lost 2 bases, with 12 bases between them. CDR3 region: CSATRPRGNQPQHF. In DNA, the CDR3 is TGCAGTGCTACCCGACCTCGGGGCAATCAGCCCCAGCATTTT.

This clonotype appeared a few times. The rearrangement joins TRBV20-1 to TRBJ2-5; D is unclear. The CDR3 extends over 11 amino acids. Between the trimmed V and J ends, which lost 6 bases and 4 bases, there was a span of 9 bases. Germline V gene sequence: CDR1 DFQATT, CDR2 SNEGSKA (reference sequence). CDR3 nucleotide sequence: TGCAGTGCCCTCCAGCTAGAGACCCAGTACTTC. This sequence encodes CSALQLETQYF.

The chain has TRBV2 and TRBJ1-6, with 7 bases identical to TRBD1. The CDR3 spans 13 residues. Germline V gene sequence: CDR1 SNHLY, CDR2 FYNNEI. The trim removed 8 bases at V and 5 bases at J, leaving 3 bases unmatched. Here the CDR3 reads CASGQDHNSPLHF. The CDR3 coding sequence is TGTGCCAGCGGACAGGACCATAATTCACCCCTCCACTTT.

This clonotype has at least ten counts. The rearrangement uses TRBV7-2 and TRBJ2-7; 7 bases map to TRBD2. CDR1 and CDR2 from the germline V gene are SGHTA and FQGNSA. This CDR3 is built from 16 residues. The CDR3 DNA reads as TGTGCCAGCAGCTTAGATAGTGGATTCTCTAGCGGCTCTCTCACAGTC. Translation gives CASSLDSGFSSGSLTV.

The chain combines TRBV13 with TRBJ2-5; 11 bases fit TRBD1. Trimming at V came to 6 bases and at J to 6 bases, leaving 6 bases not matched to a gene. The CDR3 is made up of 14 amino acids. Germline CDR1 PRHDT, CDR2 FYEKMQ (reference sequence). The CDR3 reads CASRVGQGGQTQYF. In DNA, the CDR3 is TGTGCCAGCAGAGTGGGACAGGGGGGACAGACCCAGTACTTC.

V and J are TRBV7-2 and TRBJ1-5; D might be TRBD1 (6 bases). The germline gives CDR1 SGHTA, CDR2 FQGNSA. V lost 0 bases to trimming and J lost 3 bases, with 18 bases between them. The length of the CDR3 is 18 residues. CDR3 sequence (DNA): TGTGCCAGCAGCTTAGCTAGAGGGGGATACACCCTCAATCAGCCCCAGCATTTT. This sequence encodes CASSLARGGYTLNQPQHF.

The J gene is TRBJ2-1, the V gene TRBV4-1, with D perhaps matching TRBD2 (7 bases). Per the germline V gene, CDR1 is MGHRA and CDR2 is YSYEKL. The CDR3 has 17 residues. V was shortened by 1 base and J by 5 bases, with 18 bases between the two germline ends. In DNA, the CDR3 is TGCGCCAGCAGCCAAGGAGGAGGCGGGGGCCGAAACAATGAGCAGTTCTTC. This codes for CASSQGGGGGRNNEQFF.

This clonotype was detected a few times. V and J are TRBV5-6 and TRBJ1-4; D uncertain. The CDR3 consists of 16 residues. Trimming pared 1 base from V and 0 bases from J, leaving 10 bases between. The germline V gene has CDR1 SGHDT and CDR2 YYEEEE. The CDR3 loop is CASSLLQLSTNEKLFF. Here the CDR3 DNA reads TGTGCCAGCAGCTTGTTGCAGCTATCAACTAATGAAAAACTGTTTTTT.